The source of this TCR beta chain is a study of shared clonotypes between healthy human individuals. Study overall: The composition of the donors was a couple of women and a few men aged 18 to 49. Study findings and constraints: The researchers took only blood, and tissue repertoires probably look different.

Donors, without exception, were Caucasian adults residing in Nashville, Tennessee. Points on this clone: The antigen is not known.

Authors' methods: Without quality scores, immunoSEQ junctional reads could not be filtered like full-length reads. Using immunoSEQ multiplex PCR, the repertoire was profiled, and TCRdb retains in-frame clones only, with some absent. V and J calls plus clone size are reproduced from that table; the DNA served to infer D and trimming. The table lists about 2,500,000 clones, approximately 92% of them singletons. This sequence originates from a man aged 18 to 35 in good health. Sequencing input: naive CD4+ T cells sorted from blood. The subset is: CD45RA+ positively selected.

The CDR3, as DNA: TGTGCCAGCAGCGTACGTCCAGGTCAGCCCACTCTCTACAATGAGCAGTTCTTC. It translates to CASSVRPGQPTLYNEQFF. V usage is TRBV9 and J usage is TRBJ2-1; D not resolved. This CDR3 is built from 18 residues. V was clipped by 1 base and J by 3 bases, with 20 bases between them. Germline CDR1 SGDLS, CDR2 YYNGEE. Full variable domain (rest looked up from reference TRBV9 and TRBJ2-1): DSGVTQTPKHLITATGQRVTLRCSPRSGDLSVYWYQQSLDQGLQFLIQYYNGEERAKGNILERFSAQQFPDLHSELNLSSLELGDSALYFCASSVRPGQPTLYNEQFFGPGTRLTVL.